This section outlines one TCR beta chain sequence together with its context. Its antigen remains unidentified. The sample belongs to a study of cytomegalovirus exposure and HLA in healthy donors. The germline gives CDR1 SSHAT, CDR2 FNYEAQ (reference sequence). The CDR3 runs 15 residues. Trimming took off 1 base at V and 4 bases at J, with 10 bases between the two ends. PCR primers comprised 60 Vbeta and 13 Jbeta primers. Assay: immunoSEQ multiplex PCR; the TCRdb copy retains only in-frame clones and omits some. Seen here are 150,000 to 200,000 clones, just under 80% observed once, and the top ten hold roughly 7%. Study-wide results and caveats: Some V segments could not be told apart, so they were left out, TRBV6-2 and TRBV6-3 among them.

V is TRBV7-7 and J is TRBJ2-2; D possibly corresponds to TRBD2 (6 bases). Material for sequencing was PBMCs. The TCR comes from a woman aged 40-49 years in good health and CMV-seropositive. The chain's CDR3 is CASSLGGVGTGELFF. The CDR3 DNA reads as TGTGCCAGCAGCTTAGGCGGGGTCGGCACCGGGGAGCTGTTTTTT.